A selection of T cell receptor beta chains follows, all from one sample in a study of cytomegalovirus exposure and HLA in healthy donors. TCRdb's table, derived via immunoSEQ multiplex PCR, lists solely in-frame clones and lacks some. Here the sample spans 160,000 or so clones, 70% to 90% being singletons. The sample taken for sequencing was PBMCs. All receptors come from a woman younger than 30 in good health and CMV-seronegative. Both conserved end residues are part of each CDR3. Fields, in order: CDR3 length, D gene, J gene, V gene, CDR3 DNA, CDR3 protein. The D gene is left open where the match is weak.

len: 14
d_gene: TRBD1
j_gene: TRBJ2-7
v_gene: TRBV7-6
CDR3nt: TGTGCCAGCAGCTTAGGTAGGGGGCAGGACGAGCAGTACTTC
CDR3aa: CASSLGRGQDEQYF

len: 16
d_gene: TRBD1
j_gene: TRBJ2-5
v_gene: TRBV19
CDR3nt: TGTGCCAGTAGTATACCATCGCGACAGGGGCTGGAGACCCAGTACTTC
CDR3aa: CASSIPSRQGLETQYF

len: 18
d_gene: TRBD1
j_gene: TRBJ2-6
v_gene: TRBV18
CDR3nt: TGTGCCAGCTCACCAACCCCGGGACAGGGAGCTGGGGCCAACGTCCTGACTTTC
CDR3aa: CASSPTPGQGAGANVLTF

len: 16
d_gene: TRBD2
j_gene: TRBJ2-2
v_gene: TRBV5-1
CDR3nt: TGCGCCAGCAGCTTAGAGCCTAGCGGGAACACCGGGGAGCTGTTTTTT
CDR3aa: CASSLEPSGNTGELFF

len: 14
d_gene: .
j_gene: TRBJ2-2
v_gene: TRBV6-5
CDR3nt: TGTGCCAGCAGCCCCACCCAGGGCACCGGGGAGCTGTTTTTT
CDR3aa: CASSPTQGTGELFF

len: 13
d_gene: .
j_gene: TRBJ1-1
v_gene: TRBV27
CDR3nt: TGTGCCAGCAGTTTAAGGGGAGGATCGTCAGCTTTCTTT
CDR3aa: CASSLRGGSSAFF

len: 13
d_gene: TRBD1
j_gene: TRBJ1-2
v_gene: TRBV6-1
CDR3nt: TGTGCCAGCACCGAGACAGGGGACTATGGCTACACCTTC
CDR3aa: CASTETGDYGYTF

len: 17
d_gene: .
j_gene: TRBJ2-7
v_gene: TRBV4-2
CDR3nt: TGTGCCAGCAGCCAAGAGATAGGACAGCCATCCCCCTACGAGCAGTACTTC
CDR3aa: CASSQEIGQPSPYEQYF

len: 13
d_gene: TRBD1
j_gene: TRBJ2-1
v_gene: TRBV28
CDR3nt: TGTGCCAGCAGGGGACAGGGAGACGGTGAGCAGTTCTTC
CDR3aa: CASRGQGDGEQFF

len: 13
d_gene: TRBD1
j_gene: TRBJ2-1
v_gene: TRBV2
CDR3nt: TGTGCCAGCAGTGAAAACAGGGGAAATGAGCAGTTCTTC
CDR3aa: CASSENRGNEQFF